These T cell receptor beta chains were read from a single sample in a study of T cell repertoires in ileal Crohn's disease. Profiling relied on immunoSEQ multiplex PCR, and the TCRdb table lists in-frame clones only, not all of them. The sample includes about 15,000 clones, 72% seen only once; the top ten take roughly 5%. The sequenced material came from ileal tissue. These receptors were taken from an adult with Crohn's disease. Each CDR3 is given with its conserved first and last residue. D genes are given only for firm matches. Only part of the rows carry a size: once, few, many, or a class if the clone is expanded.

d_call | clone_size | j_call | v_call | cdr3_nt | cdr3_aa
- | - | TRBJ2-1 | TRBV5-1 | TGCGCCAGCAGCCTGGGCAGGGATGAGCAGTTCTTC | CASSLGRDEQFF
- | - | TRBJ1-5 | TRBV5-5 | TGTGCCAGCAGCTTGGTGTATTTGGGGGCCAATCAGCCCCAGCATTTT | CASSLVYLGANQPQHF
- | - | TRBJ2-7 | TRBV19 | TGTGCCAGTAGTATATCGAAGCAGGGCGACTACGAGCAGTACTTC | CASSISKQGDYEQYF
- | - | TRBJ2-7 | TRBV27 | TGTGCCAGCAGTTTAAGGTCGGCGGGAAGATACGAGCAGTACTTC | CASSLRSAGRYEQYF
TRBD2 | once | TRBJ2-1 | TRBV2 | TGTGCCAGCAGTTACCGGACTAGCGGGGGAAATGAGCAGTTCTTC | CASSYRTSGGNEQFF
- | few | TRBJ2-2 | TRBV6-1 | TGTGCCAGCAGGGGGGGGCTTGACACCGGGGAGCTGTTTTTT | CASRGGLDTGELFF
- | few | TRBJ2-1 | TRBV2 | TGTGCCAGCACCCTCATAGTTGGTGAGCAGTTCTTC | CASTLIVGEQFF
- | - | TRBJ1-1 | TRBV7-9 | TGTGCCAGCAGCCCGTCCCGGGACACTGAAGCTTTCTTT | CASSPSRDTEAFF
- | few | TRBJ2-7 | TRBV4-2 | TGTGCCAGCAGCCAAGAAGGTTTAGCTCGGGGCGAGCAGTACTTC | CASSQEGLARGEQYF
TRBD2 | - | TRBJ2-3 | TRBV29-1 | TGCAGCGTTGACGCGGGAGGGATAGATACGCAGTATTTT | CSVDAGGIDTQYF